The 21 T cell receptor beta chains below were found in one sample sequenced in a study of blood T cell repertoires in COVID-19 (dated by TCRdb to 2018 to 2020). The receptor library was made with the immunoSEQ multiplex PCR assay. Sourced from immuneACCESS, this table was stored by TCRdb with only in-frame sequences that have V and J called. A share of the clones is absent; for the studies checked, an unresolved V gene accounts for under half, and the remainder has no known explanation. The sample table holds 85,000 to 90,000 clones, of which roughly 89% were seen once. Of the sample, roughly 5.2% falls within the top ten clones. Sequencing was done on a sample of peripheral blood. These receptors were obtained from a woman over 75 with active COVID-19.

V gene TRBV24-1 combines with J gene TRBJ1-2; 8 nucleotides line up with TRBD1. Looked up from germline, CDR1 is KGHDR and CDR2 is SFDVKD. The V segment lost 0 bases and the J segment 0 bases; nucleotides outside the gene matches: 5. The CDR3 covers 17 residues. CDR3 in DNA: TGTGCCACCAGTGATTTGCCGGGGACAGGAACTAACTATGGCTACACCTTC. Protein: CATSDLPGTGTNYGYTF.

The rearrangement joins TRBV3-1 (or the pseudogene TRBV3-2) to TRBJ2-7; 8 bases map to TRBD2. The CDR3 runs 13 residues. V shed 4 bases, J shed 3 bases, and the junction held 2 bases outside the gene matches. Looked up from germline, CDR1 is LGHDT and CDR2 is YNNKEL (reference sequence). This CDR3 is CASSLAGNYEQYF. The CDR3 region has the DNA TGTGCCAGCAGCCTAGCGGGAAACTACGAGCAGTACTTC.

Here the CDR3 DNA reads TGCAGCGTGCGACGAAGTGGAGGCCCCTACACTGAAGCTTTCTTT. Its translation: CSVRRSGGPYTEAFF. The J gene is TRBJ1-1, the V gene TRBV29-1, with D unclear. The ends were cut back, 6 bases at V and 3 bases at J, with 20 bases in the middle. In germline, CDR1 is SQVTM, CDR2 ANQGSEA. This CDR3 is built from 15 residues.

The V gene is TRBV7-2, the J gene TRBJ1-6, with D perhaps matching TRBD1 (5 bases). The CDR3 is 16 amino acids. Germline V gene sequence: CDR1 SGHTA, CDR2 FQGNSA. Deletions cut 5 bases from V and 4 bases from J, with 15 bases between. CDR3 in amino acids: CASSPQDTFYNSPLHF. CDR3 sequence (DNA): TGTGCCAGCAGCCCCCAGGACACCTTTTATAATTCACCCCTCCACTTT.

V usage is TRBV6-2 or TRBV6-3 and J usage is TRBJ2-7, with TRBD2 identical over 13 bases. CDR1 is MNHEY, CDR2 SVGEGT, per germline. CDR3 length: 16 residues. The ends lost 6 bases at V and 3 bases at J; junction bases unmatched: 8. CDR3 nucleotide sequence: TGTGCCAGCAGCCCTAGGACTAGCGGGAGTCTCTACGAGCAGTACTTC. Protein product: CASSPRTSGSLYEQYF.

The chain uses TRBV4-1 and TRBJ2-7; 7 bases fit TRBD1. J lost 5 bases, V lost 4 bases, and 11 bases had no gene match. Germline-derived CDR1 and CDR2 are MGHRA and YSYEKL. This CDR3 comprises 15 residues. CDR3 in amino acids: CASSPNRPGGDEQYF. The CDR3 region has the DNA TGCGCCAGCAGCCCTAACAGGCCAGGGGGTGACGAGCAGTACTTC.

Notes on this clone: A read error may produce the germline difference seen at one junction end. This chain uses TRBV7-3 with TRBJ2-7; TRBD2 agrees at 12 bases. Germline CDR1 is SGHTA and CDR2 is FQGTGA. The CDR3 has 14 residues. The CDR3 sequence is CASSLRTSGAVQDF. The CDR3 coding sequence is TGTGCCAGCAGCCTTCGGACTAGCGGGGCCGTTCAAGACTTC.

The genes are TRBV5-1 and TRBJ2-1; 11 nucleotides line up with TRBD1. Trimming took 5 bases from V and 5 from J; bases not matched to a gene: 9. Germline lookup yields CDR1 SGHRS and CDR2 YFSETQ. The CDR3 contains 16 residues. This CDR3 reads CASSWARTGGNNEQFF. The DNA of the CDR3 is TGCGCCAGCAGTTGGGCCCGGACAGGGGGCAACAATGAGCAGTTCTTC.

V is TRBV19 and J is TRBJ1-3; perhaps TRBD1 as D (5 bases). Germline CDR1 is LNHDA and CDR2 is SQIVND (reference sequence). The CDR3 contains 14 residues. V was trimmed by 7 bases and J by 4 bases, leaving 14 bases between them. The CDR3 here is CASTYPGLGNTIYF. The CDR3 DNA reads as TGTGCCAGTACTTATCCGGGACTCGGAAACACCATATATTTT.

The rearrangement joins TRBV29-1 to TRBJ2-3; 9 nucleotides match TRBD2. There are 13 residues in the CDR3. Germline trimming cut 7 bases from V and 0 bases from J; bases unmatched to any gene: 2. Germline CDR1 and CDR2: SQVTM and ANQGSEA. The CDR3 is CSGLAASTDTQYF. In DNA form, the CDR3 reads TGCAGCGGACTAGCGGCAAGCACAGATACGCAGTATTTT.

This sequence joins TRBV21-1 and TRBJ1-3; whether TRBD1, the table's D call, matches the DNA was not checked. TRBV21-1 is a pseudogene locus. The CDR3 totals 15 residues. The CDR3 DNA is TGTGCCAGCAGCAAAGAGGGACAGTCTGGAAACACCATATATTTT. Translation: CASSKEGQSGNTIYF.

V and J are TRBV27 and TRBJ2-5, with D perhaps TRBD1 (6 bases). The CDR3 is made up of 14 amino acids. Trimming removed 2 bases from V and 5 bases from J, with 12 bases in between. The germline V gene encodes CDR1 MNHEY and CDR2 SMNVEV (reference sequence). Here the CDR3 reads CASSLNRVGETQYF. In nucleotides, the CDR3 is TGTGCCAGCAGTTTAAACAGGGTAGGGGAGACCCAGTACTTC.

J is TRBJ2-5 and V is TRBV5-4; 7 nucleotides align to TRBD2. CDR3 length: 14 amino acids. Per the germline V gene, CDR1 is SGHNT and CDR2 is YYREEE (reference sequence). Unmatched junction bases numbered 4, after V lost 0 bases and J lost 5 bases. CDR3 DNA sequence: TGTGCCAGCAGCTTGGGTAGGGGAGGGGAGACCCAGTACTTC. Its protein product is CASSLGRGGETQYF.

The J gene is TRBJ1-4, the V gene TRBV5-4; D perhaps matches TRBD1 (6 bases). This CDR3 has 15 residues. Trimming cost V 4 bases and J 3 bases, with 13 bases left between them. Germline V gene data show CDR1 as SGHNT and CDR2 as YYREEE (reference sequence). CDR3 sequence: CASSPRGGANEKLFF. The CDR3 nucleotides are TGTGCCAGCAGCCCTAGGGGGGGAGCTAATGAAAAACTGTTTTTT.

This clone is a singleton in its sample. V gene TRBV29-1 combines with J gene TRBJ2-7; 8 bases are a match to TRBD1. Germline-derived CDR1 and CDR2 are SQVTM and ANQGSEA. V dropped 4 bases and J dropped 1; count of bases not matched to a gene: 3. The CDR3 extends over 13 amino acids. Here the CDR3 reads CSVAQGASYEQYF. The CDR3 DNA reads TGCAGCGTTGCGCAGGGGGCGTCCTACGAGCAGTACTTC.

This clone was seen more than once but under ten times. The chain is built from TRBV18 and TRBJ1-6; 10 bases fit TRBD1. V lost 2 bases, J lost 8 bases, and 3 bases stayed unmatched. The CDR3 loop spans 15 amino acids. CDR1 is KGHSH, CDR2 LQKENI, per germline. The CDR3 spells CASSPGQGGDSPLHF. As DNA, the CDR3 is TGTGCCAGCTCACCAGGACAGGGGGGAGATTCACCCCTCCACTTT.

The V gene is TRBV5-1, the J gene TRBJ2-2; tentatively, D is TRBD1 (6 bases). Germline loops: CDR1 SGHRS, CDR2 YFSETQ. The V and J ends lost 1 base and 5 bases respectively, with 12 bases between them. This CDR3 has 15 residues. The CDR3 here is CASSLRTELTGELFF. CDR3 coding DNA: TGCGCCAGCAGCTTGCGGACAGAGTTGACCGGGGAGCTGTTTTTT.

CDR3 DNA: TGTGCCAGCAGCTTGGACAGTAACACTGAAGCTTTCTTT. Translated: CASSLDSNTEAFF. This chain uses TRBV7-9 with TRBJ1-1, with a tentative D call TRBD1 (6 bases). V gave up 3 bases and J gave up 2 bases, with 7 bases separating them. The germline V gene encodes CDR1 SEHNR and CDR2 FQNEAQ (reference sequence). This CDR3 is built from 13 residues.

This clone was observed a single time. J is TRBJ2-1 and V is TRBV6-2 or TRBV6-3; D uncertain. This CDR3 spans 15 amino acids. V gave up 0 bases and J gave up 6 bases, with 12 bases separating them. Germline CDR1 reads MNHEY; CDR2 reads SVGEGT. CDR3 sequence: CASSYSRVASNEQFF. As DNA, the CDR3 is TGTGCCAGCAGTTACTCCCGGGTAGCCAGCAATGAGCAGTTCTTC.

V usage is TRBV10-3 and J usage is TRBJ2-3; maybe TRBD2 (6 bases). Trimming cost V 6 bases and J 2 bases, with 21 bases left between them. The germline V gene has CDR1 ENHRY and CDR2 SYGVKD. This CDR3 contains 17 residues. CDR3 protein: CAISLHSGEVDTDTQYF. The CDR3 DNA reads as TGTGCCATCAGCCTCCATTCGGGGGAGGTTGACACAGATACGCAGTATTTT.

V and J are TRBV5-4 and TRBJ2-5, with 8 bases matching TRBD2. The length of the CDR3 is 16 residues. The V gene end was trimmed by 4 bases and the J gene end by 2 bases; junction bases not matched to a gene: 10. Germline V lookup: CDR1 SGHNT, CDR2 YYREEE (reference sequence). CDR3 bases: TGTGCCAGCAGCCCCGGGGGGGGACTTATACAAGAGACCCAGTACTTC. Translating it yields CASSPGGGLIQETQYF.